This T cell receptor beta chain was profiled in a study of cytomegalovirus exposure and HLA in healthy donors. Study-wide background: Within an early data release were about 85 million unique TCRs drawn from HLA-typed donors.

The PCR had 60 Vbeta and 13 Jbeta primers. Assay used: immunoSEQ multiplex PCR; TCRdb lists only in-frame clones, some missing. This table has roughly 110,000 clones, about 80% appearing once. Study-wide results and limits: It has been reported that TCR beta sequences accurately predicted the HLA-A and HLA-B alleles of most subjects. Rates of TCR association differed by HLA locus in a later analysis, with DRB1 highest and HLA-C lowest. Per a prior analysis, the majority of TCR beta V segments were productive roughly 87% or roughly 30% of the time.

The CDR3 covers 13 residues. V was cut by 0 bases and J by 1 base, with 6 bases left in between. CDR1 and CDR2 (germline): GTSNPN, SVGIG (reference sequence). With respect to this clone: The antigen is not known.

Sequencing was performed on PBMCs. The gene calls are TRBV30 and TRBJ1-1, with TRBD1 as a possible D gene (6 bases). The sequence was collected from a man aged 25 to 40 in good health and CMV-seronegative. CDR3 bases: TGTGCCTGGAGTGTGGACAGGAACACTGAAGCTTTCTTT. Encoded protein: CAWSVDRNTEAFF.